This T cell receptor beta chain was captured by sequencing in a study of OX40 agonist ivuxolimab in advanced cancers. Sequencing used immunoSEQ multiplex PCR; TCRdb keeps in-frame clones, though not all of them. The sample records tens of thousands of clones, 70% to 90% being singletons. This CDR3 spans 11 amino acids. Germline-derived CDR1 and CDR2 are SEHNR and FQNEAQ (reference sequence). To note about this clone: A junction boundary mismatches the germline segment, possibly from a read error.

The V gene is TRBV7-9, the J gene TRBJ2-7; TRBD1 or TRBD2 may be the D gene (5 bases each). This receptor was identified in an adult with an advanced solid tumor such as melanoma, head and neck, liver or kidney cancer. The sample here was CD4+ or CD8+ T cells sorted from blood, taken in a trial of the OX40 agonist ivuxolimab. The CDR3 DNA is TGTGCCAGCAGCCCACCGGGACGGCGAGTCTTC. Protein product: CASSPPGRRVF.